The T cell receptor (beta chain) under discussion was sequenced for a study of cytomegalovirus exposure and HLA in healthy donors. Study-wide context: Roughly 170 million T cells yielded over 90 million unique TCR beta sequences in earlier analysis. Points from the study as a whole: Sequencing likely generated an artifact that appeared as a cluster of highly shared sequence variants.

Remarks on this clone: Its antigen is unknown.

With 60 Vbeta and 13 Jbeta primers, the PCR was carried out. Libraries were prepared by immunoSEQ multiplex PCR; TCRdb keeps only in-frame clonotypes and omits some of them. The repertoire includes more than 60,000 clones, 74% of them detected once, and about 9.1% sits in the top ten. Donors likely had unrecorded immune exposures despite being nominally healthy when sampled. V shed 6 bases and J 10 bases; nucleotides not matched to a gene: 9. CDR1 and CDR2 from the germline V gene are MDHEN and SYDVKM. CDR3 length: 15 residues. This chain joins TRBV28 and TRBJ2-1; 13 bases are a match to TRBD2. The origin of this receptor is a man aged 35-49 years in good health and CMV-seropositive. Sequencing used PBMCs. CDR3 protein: CASSPGLAGVWEQFF. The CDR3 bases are TGTGCCAGCAGCCCCGGACTAGCGGGAGTCTGGGAGCAGTTCTTC.